This record concerns one TCR beta chain sequence. These data originate in a study of blood T cell repertoires in COVID-19. Study as a whole: COVID-19 samples, acute and convalescent, were from the United States, Italy and Spain. T cells, B-cell-depleted T cells, or PBMCs provided the cDNA or gDNA that served as material.

The authors' processing: Cell counts per sample came from amplifying reference gene primers. Using immunoSEQ multiplex PCR, the repertoire was profiled, and TCRdb retains in-frame clones only, with some absent. V and J calls and clone size are copied from that table; D and trimming were computed from the DNA. The table has around 230,000 clones, just over 85% seen once. Per germline, CDR1 LGHDT and CDR2 YNNKEL (reference sequence). V dropped 4 bases and J dropped 8 bases, with 18 bases sitting between them. This CDR3 comprises 16 residues. The specimen was peripheral blood. This TCR was recovered from a man aged 25 to 40 who had recovered from COVID-19. V is TRBV3-1 (or the pseudogene TRBV3-2) and J is TRBJ1-6, with a possible D match to TRBD1 (6 bases). CDR3 sequence: CASSPESSQGYSPLHF. The CDR3 DNA sequence: TGTGCCAGCAGCCCCGAATCCTCACAGGGCTATTCACCCCTCCACTTT.